This T cell receptor (beta chain) was documented in a study of T cells in Graves' hyperthyroidism and ophthalmopathy. Blood sampling occurred at first hyperthyroidism diagnosis, ahead of any ophthalmopathy symptoms. This clonotype was found many times. TCR beta CDR3 region amplification was performed from RNA transcripts. First-round RT-PCR of the TCR CDR3 relied on the HTBI primer set. TCRdb ran MiXCR on the multiplex PCR reads and lists one entry per CDR3 protein. The sample contains around 300,000 distinct CDR3 sequences, less than 15% of which appear only once. Sequenced material: blood. This TCR came from a woman in her twenties or thirties with Graves' hyperthyroidism that later progressed to Graves' ophthalmopathy.

CDR3 bases: TGTGCCAGCAGGTCAGGGACAGATACGCAGTATTTT. It encodes CASRSGTDTQYF. This sequence joins TRBV2 and TRBJ2-3; maybe TRBD1 (5 bases). Germline V lookup: CDR1 SNHLY, CDR2 FYNNEI. This CDR3 spans 12 amino acids. Trimming removed 6 bases from V and 3 bases from J, with 7 bases in between.